This entry features one T cell receptor beta chain sequence. The antigen is undetermined. The repertoire was sequenced with immunoSEQ multiplex PCR; TCRdb's copy has only in-frame clones and lacks some. The sample has 90,000 to 120,000 clones, approximately 93% seen once. This entry belongs to a study of T cell responses to AZD1222 COVID-19 vaccine. The study, taken as a whole, reports: The donor group comprised mostly white British people and more females; the analysis possibly underestimated clonal diversity. Targeting of unmutated variant regions was reportedly seen in nearly half of spike-specific TCRs.

CDR1 and CDR2 from the germline V gene are SNHLY and FYNNEI. This CDR3 has 13 amino acids. Trimming left V 8 bases short and J 7 bases short, with 14 bases between. J is TRBJ1-4 and V is TRBV2; D unclear. This clonotype was sampled from an adult in good health. Material: peripheral blood, obtained on day 0 of AZD1222 vaccination. As DNA, the CDR3 is TGTGCCAGCTTCACCCTGCGGGGTGAAAAACTGTTTTTT. This codes for CASFTLRGEKLFF.